The 14 T cell receptor beta chains listed next were all sequenced from one sample in a study of early T cells in non-severe SARS-CoV-2 infection. Each CDR3 protein gets one entry after TCRdb re-called the 5' RACE reads with MiXCR. The sample contains fewer than 30,000 distinct CDR3 sequences, approximately 4.5% of which appear only once. The sample taken for sequencing was whole blood. These TCRs come from an adult who was a healthcare worker with PCR-confirmed SARS-CoV-2 infection or an uninfected control (not recorded which).

This clonotype is medium-sized within its sample. The chain uses TRBV11-1 and TRBJ2-2; D is undetermined. Per germline, CDR1 SGHAT and CDR2 FQDESV (reference sequence). Trimming removed 5 bases at V and 3 bases at J, with 7 bases between. This CDR3 is built from 13 residues. CDR3 loop: CASSLSYTGELFF. The CDR3 nucleotides are TGTGCCAGCAGCCTCTCATACACCGGGGAGCTGTTTTTT.

This clonotype was seen more than once but under ten times. The chain employs TRBV29-1 and TRBJ1-3; no definite D call. With 4 bases removed from V and 0 bases from J, the gap between germline ends came to 10 bases. Germline CDR1 is SQVTM and CDR2 is ANQGSEA. The CDR3 contains 14 residues. This CDR3 reads CSVATGRSGNTIYF. DNA for the CDR3: TGCAGCGTTGCTACGGGCCGCTCTGGAAACACCATATATTTT.

This clonotype has ten or more counts. This chain joins TRBV11-2 and TRBJ2-2, with TRBD1 as a possible D gene (6 bases). This CDR3 is 16 amino acids long. V dropped 4 bases and J dropped 6 bases, with 18 bases sitting between them. Germline lookup yields CDR1 SGHAT and CDR2 FQNNGV. The CDR3 bases are TGTGCCAGCAGCTGGGGGCGGCCTCCTCGGCCCGGGGAGCTGTTTTTT. Translated: CASSWGRPPRPGELFF.

This sequence joins TRBV7-8 and TRBJ2-1; weak D call: TRBD2 (6 bases). CDR3 size: 16 residues. Trimming left V 1 base short and J 5 bases short, with 15 bases between. The germline gives CDR1 SGHVS, CDR2 FQNEAQ. In DNA, the CDR3 is TGTGCCAGCAGCTTAGAGTCGAGCGGGCTCCACAATGAGCAGTTCTTC. This translates into CASSLESSGLHNEQFF.

This clonotype has more than one count but fewer than ten. V usage is TRBV20-1 and J usage is TRBJ2-3; D unclear. Germline V lookup: CDR1 DFQATT, CDR2 SNEGSKA (reference sequence). The CDR3 is made up of 11 amino acids. The DNA for the CDR3 is TGCAGCCCCACGTCGTCAGATACGCAGTATTTT. Translation: CSPTSSDTQYF.

This clonotype was counted at least ten times. This chain links TRBV5-1 with TRBJ1-1, with unresolved D. The V gene lost 0 bases and the J gene lost 4 bases, with 7 bases spanning the gap. Germline lookup yields CDR1 SGHRS and CDR2 YFSETQ. There are 13 residues in the CDR3. The chain's CDR3 is CASSLVSPTEAFF. As DNA, the CDR3 is TGCGCCAGCAGCTTGGTATCTCCCACTGAAGCTTTCTTT. The full variable domain, in which reference TRBV5-1 and TRBJ1-1 provide the parts outside the CDR3, is KAGVTQTPRYLIKTRGQQVTLSCSPISGHRSVSWYQQTPGQGLQFLFEYFSETQRNKGNFPGRFSGRQFSNSRSEMNVSTLELGDSALYLCASSLVSPTEAFFGQGTRLTVV.

This clonotype was found many times. This rearrangement joins TRBV7-2 to TRBJ2-5; TRBD1 matches 7 bases. V shed 1 base and J 5 bases; nucleotides not matched to a gene: 10. The CDR3 spans 16 residues. Germline lookup yields CDR1 SGHTA and CDR2 FQGNSA. The CDR3 coding sequence is TGTGCCAGCAGCTTAGGGAACGACAGGGCCAAGGAGACCCAGTACTTC. Translation gives CASSLGNDRAKETQYF.

The table lists this clonotype with many counts. The V and J genes are TRBV7-2 and TRBJ1-6; the D is unclear. This CDR3 has 17 residues. With 1 base removed from V and 0 bases from J, the gap between germline ends came to 10 bases. The germline V gene has CDR1 SGHTA and CDR2 FQGNSA. CDR3 nucleotide sequence: TGTGCCAGCAGCTTAGGTTCTAGGAGCTCCTATAATTCACCCCTCCACTTT. It yields the protein CASSLGSRSSYNSPLHF.

This clonotype was observed at least ten times. This sequence joins TRBV3-1 and TRBJ1-2; unclear D gene. CDR1 is LGHDT, CDR2 YNNKEL, per germline (reference sequence). Trimming removed 5 bases from V and 8 bases from J, with 15 bases in between. The CDR3 runs to 13 residues. DNA for the CDR3: TGTGCCAGCAGCTTAAATGACGGAGAGGGCTACACCTTC. Its translation: CASSLNDGEGYTF.

Details on this clonotype: At one end the junction does not follow the germline gene, possibly because of a read error. This chain links TRBV4-3 with TRBJ2-5; 8 bases are a match to TRBD2. CDR1 is LGHNA, CDR2 YSLEER, per germline. This CDR3 contains 14 residues. CDR3 amino acids: CASGQLAAQETQYF. The DNA for the CDR3 is TGCGCCAGCGGCCAACTAGCGGCCCAAGAGACCCAGTACTTC.

This clonotype was counted ten times or more. This chain connects TRBV7-9 to TRBJ2-7; 8 bases agree with TRBD2. The CDR3 spans 16 residues. The ends lost 5 bases at V and 0 bases at J; junction bases unmatched: 9. Germline lookup yields CDR1 SEHNR and CDR2 FQNEAQ (reference sequence). The CDR3 spells CASSLRGGGPSYEQYF. The CDR3 DNA is TGTGCCAGCAGCCTTAGGGGCGGGGGGCCCTCCTACGAGCAGTACTTC.

The V call is TRBV12-3 or TRBV12-4, the J call TRBJ2-2, with no clear D. Trimming removed 5 bases at V and 6 bases at J, with 10 bases between. The CDR3 is 13 amino acids. Here the CDR3 DNA reads TGTGCCAGCAGTCCGGATCGGGCCGGGGAGCTGTTTTTT. Translating gives CASSPDRAGELFF.

Many counts were recorded for this clonotype. The chain has TRBV14 and TRBJ1-2; D is perhaps TRBD1 (5 bases). The CDR3 covers 12 residues. The germline gives CDR1 SGHDN, CDR2 FVKESK. The V end lost 7 bases, the J end lost 7 bases, and 13 bases lay between the germline ends. CDR3: CASNQRGSGYTF. The DNA for the CDR3 is TGTGCCAGCAATCAACGGGGGAGTGGCTACACCTTC.

The sample holds many counts of this clonotype. The J gene is TRBJ2-2, the V gene TRBV18; TRBD1 aligns across 8 bases. V lost 6 bases, J lost 3 bases, and 6 bases stayed unmatched. Germline CDR1 KGHSH, CDR2 LQKENI. The CDR3 loop spans 15 amino acids. CDR3 sequence: CASSMDRADTGELFF. The CDR3 region has the DNA TGTGCCAGCTCCATGGACAGGGCGGACACCGGGGAGCTGTTTTTT.